This TCR beta chain was sequenced for a study of cytomegalovirus exposure and HLA in healthy donors (dated by TCRdb to the late 2010s). Describing the broader study: A later analysis indicated that the 120 or so validation repertoires were generated on the platform also employed for the 720 or so repertoires of the first cohort. Along with the roughly 670-subject first cohort, a separate validation cohort of over a hundred different subjects was used. The study aimed to test whether cataloging public T cell receptors could reveal signatures of past pathogen exposure. The study combined high-throughput TCR immunosequencing, statistical association of individual TCRs with disease status, and machine learning to predict cytomegalovirus infection status. General study outcomes and caveats: Across donors, most TCR sequences were observed very rarely, whereas some public TCRs were present in many individuals. In both the original and validation cohorts, the classifier was reported to diagnose cytomegalovirus status with high specificity and sensitivity. In a later analysis, TCRs clustered in the first cohort were found to also tend to co-occur in the 130 or so validation repertoires, with 94% of cluster scores above 0. The validation cohort had no HLA typing available for a later analysis, so co-occurrence within that cohort was assessed over all 120 or so repertoires. In vitro tests confirmed that a few of the cytomegalovirus-associated TCR beta chains recognize cytomegalovirus antigens. According to the authors, the approach could potentially be generalized to other disease states and immunological phenotypes. The study listed approximately 160 TCR beta chains as associated with cytomegalovirus.

Reading from cysteine to phenylalanine, the CDR3 counts 13 amino acids. Of all the DNA, just the CDR3 is kept, 39 bases in frame from base 1. Taken from the germline V gene, the CDR1 and CDR2 loops are ENHRY and SYGVKD. The germline V end is reduced by 8 bases and the J end by 1 base; junction bases left unmatched: 2. With respect to this clone: Its antigen is unknown. Qualities for individual bases were not recorded, and no much larger clone is one base off.

The donors were included in the validation cohort of approximately 130 subjects, a group kept apart from the approximately 690-subject first cohort. Receptor amplification or capture employed the immunoSEQ multiplex PCR assay. In the original analysis: A statistical classification framework was built to diagnose cytomegalovirus status from the catalog of TCR beta chain sequences. TCRdb stores this immuneACCESS table with in-frame sequences only. Part of the clones is absent; in the studies checked, under half of the shortfall reflects unresolved V genes, and no reason is known for the rest. That table is the source of V, J and clone size, and D and trimming were worked out from the DNA. Across this sample there are some 340,000 clones, with approximately 90% seen only once. The top ten constitute 1.2% of the sample.

Sequenced material: PBMCs. Rearrangement joined TRBV10-3 to TRBJ1-1, with 9 middle bases fitting TRBD1. The TCR was taken from a woman in her 30s in good health and CMV-seropositive. The DNA sequence is given as TGTGCCATCGGGGGACAGGGGAACACTGAAGCTTTCTTT. It translates to CAIGGQGNTEAFF.